These T cell receptor beta chains were read from a single sample in a study of T cell responses to AZD1222 COVID-19 vaccine. Profiling relied on immunoSEQ multiplex PCR, and the TCRdb table lists in-frame clones only, not all of them. This sample has 150,000 to 200,000 clones; 94% occur once, and the top ten carry about 0.6%. The sequenced sample was peripheral blood, obtained on day 0 of AZD1222 vaccination. The origin of the receptors is an adult in good health. Both conserved end residues are part of each CDR3. Fields, in order: clone size, CDR3 length, V gene, D gene, J gene, CDR3 protein, CDR3 DNA. The D gene is left open where the match is weak. Size tells how often a clone was seen (once, few, many) or the class of an expanded clone, and some rows leave it out.

clone_size: .
cdr3_length: 16
v_call: TRBV10-2
d_call: TRBD2
j_call: TRBJ2-1
cdr3_aa: CASRPTSGTSYNEQFF
cdr3_nt: TGCGCCAGCCGACCGACTAGCGGGACTTCCTACAATGAGCAGTTCTTC

clone_size: once
cdr3_length: 15
v_call: TRBV9
d_call: TRBD1
j_call: TRBJ1-2
cdr3_aa: CASSVATGAGYGYTF
cdr3_nt: TGTGCCAGCAGCGTAGCTACAGGGGCAGGCTATGGCTACACCTTC

clone_size: .
cdr3_length: 15
v_call: TRBV5-6
d_call: TRBD1
j_call: TRBJ1-4
cdr3_aa: CASSFRQGMSEKLFF
cdr3_nt: TGTGCCAGCAGCTTTCGACAGGGGATGAGCGAAAAACTGTTTTTT

clone_size: .
cdr3_length: 14
v_call: TRBV5-1
d_call: TRBD1
j_call: TRBJ2-7
cdr3_aa: CASSRGTGAHEQYF
cdr3_nt: TGCGCCAGCAGCAGGGGGACAGGAGCTCACGAGCAGTACTTC

clone_size: once
cdr3_length: 16
v_call: TRBV19
d_call: .
j_call: TRBJ2-2
cdr3_aa: CASSIGSRGASGELFF
cdr3_nt: TGTGCCAGTAGTATAGGGAGCAGGGGCGCCTCCGGGGAGCTGTTTTTT

clone_size: .
cdr3_length: 13
v_call: TRBV4-1
d_call: .
j_call: TRBJ1-5
cdr3_aa: CASSQDSGGSQHF
cdr3_nt: TGCGCCAGCAGCCAAGATTCGGGGGGGTCCCAGCATTTT

clone_size: .
cdr3_length: 15
v_call: TRBV5-5
d_call: TRBD1
j_call: TRBJ2-5
cdr3_aa: CASSARQGWQETQYF
cdr3_nt: TGTGCCAGCAGCGCACGACAGGGTTGGCAAGAGACCCAGTACTTC

clone_size: .
cdr3_length: 12
v_call: TRBV27
d_call: TRBD1
j_call: TRBJ1-6
cdr3_aa: CAARQGNSPLHF
cdr3_nt: TGTGCCGCCCGACAGGGGAATTCACCCCTCCACTTT

clone_size: few
cdr3_length: 15
v_call: TRBV10-1
d_call: .
j_call: TRBJ2-2
cdr3_aa: CASSRDPSNTGELFF
cdr3_nt: TGCGCCAGCAGCAGGGACCCCTCGAACACCGGGGAGCTGTTTTTT

clone_size: .
cdr3_length: 15
v_call: TRBV7-7
d_call: .
j_call: TRBJ1-4
cdr3_aa: CASSPSRGANEKLFF
cdr3_nt: TGTGCCAGCAGCCCCTCCCGGGGAGCTAATGAAAAACTGTTTTTT

clone_size: .
cdr3_length: 15
v_call: TRBV4-1
d_call: .
j_call: TRBJ1-6
cdr3_aa: CASSRMQGGNSPLHF
cdr3_nt: TGCGCCAGCAGCCGTATGCAGGGAGGTAATTCACCCCTCCACTTT

clone_size: .
cdr3_length: 15
v_call: TRBV4-2
d_call: TRBD1
j_call: TRBJ1-4
cdr3_aa: CASSLRQGRDEKLFF
cdr3_nt: TGTGCCAGCAGCCTAAGACAGGGCCGGGATGAAAAACTGTTTTTT

clone_size: .
cdr3_length: 14
v_call: TRBV5-1
d_call: .
j_call: TRBJ1-1
cdr3_aa: CASEQGASSTEAFF
cdr3_nt: TGCGCCAGCGAACAGGGAGCTTCGAGTACTGAAGCTTTCTTT

clone_size: few
cdr3_length: 16
v_call: TRBV5-4
d_call: TRBD2
j_call: TRBJ2-5
cdr3_aa: CASSLGSGAYQETQYF
cdr3_nt: TGTGCCAGCAGCTTGGGTAGCGGGGCGTACCAAGAGACCCAGTACTTC

clone_size: .
cdr3_length: 14
v_call: TRBV5-1
d_call: .
j_call: TRBJ1-2
cdr3_aa: CASSLDRTSYGYTF
cdr3_nt: TGCGCCAGCAGCTTGGACAGGACCAGCTATGGCTACACCTTC

clone_size: .
cdr3_length: 12
v_call: TRBV14
d_call: .
j_call: TRBJ2-5
cdr3_aa: CASSQVPETQYF
cdr3_nt: TGTGCCAGCAGCCAAGTCCCAGAGACCCAGTACTTC

clone_size: once
cdr3_length: 15
v_call: TRBV27
d_call: TRBD1
j_call: TRBJ1-1
cdr3_aa: CASSPLPTGDTEAFF
cdr3_nt: TGTGCCAGCAGTCCCCTCCCTACAGGGGACACTGAAGCTTTCTTT

clone_size: .
cdr3_length: 12
v_call: TRBV3-1/TRBV3-2
d_call: .
j_call: TRBJ1-1
cdr3_aa: CASSQDRGQAFF
cdr3_nt: TGTGCCAGCAGCCAAGATCGGGGGCAAGCTTTCTTT

clone_size: .
cdr3_length: 14
v_call: TRBV15
d_call: TRBD1
j_call: TRBJ1-2
cdr3_aa: CATSRITGAWGYTF
cdr3_nt: TGTGCCACCAGCAGGATCACAGGGGCATGGGGCTATACCTTC

clone_size: once
cdr3_length: 13
v_call: TRBV19
d_call: .
j_call: TRBJ2-7
cdr3_aa: CASSIIGAYEQYF
cdr3_nt: TGTGCCAGTAGTATTATAGGGGCCTACGAGCAGTACTTC

clone_size: .
cdr3_length: 14
v_call: TRBV5-6
d_call: TRBD1
j_call: TRBJ1-4
cdr3_aa: CASSWDRGHEKLFF
cdr3_nt: TGTGCCAGCAGCTGGGACAGGGGGCATGAAAAACTGTTTTTT

clone_size: .
cdr3_length: 14
v_call: TRBV6-5
d_call: .
j_call: TRBJ1-2
cdr3_aa: CASKGAPNNYGYTF
cdr3_nt: TGTGCCAGCAAAGGGGCGCCAAATAACTATGGCTACACCTTC

clone_size: .
cdr3_length: 15
v_call: TRBV14
d_call: .
j_call: TRBJ2-1
cdr3_aa: CASTSRLGGRDEQFF
cdr3_nt: TGTGCCAGCACCTCGAGACTAGGGGGGAGGGATGAGCAGTTCTTC

clone_size: .
cdr3_length: 15
v_call: TRBV2
d_call: TRBD1
j_call: TRBJ1-6
cdr3_aa: CASRVGQGLHSPLHF
cdr3_nt: TGTGCCAGCAGGGTTGGACAGGGTTTACATTCACCCCTCCACTTT

clone_size: .
cdr3_length: 14
v_call: TRBV15
d_call: .
j_call: TRBJ1-2
cdr3_aa: CATSRDVKGHGYTF
cdr3_nt: TGTGCCACCAGCAGAGATGTTAAGGGGCATGGCTACACCTTC

clone_size: once
cdr3_length: 16
v_call: TRBV5-6
d_call: TRBD1
j_call: TRBJ1-3
cdr3_aa: CASSLRQGLSGNTIYF
cdr3_nt: TGTGCCAGCAGCTTGAGACAGGGTTTGAGCGGAAACACCATATATTTT

clone_size: .
cdr3_length: 13
v_call: TRBV19
d_call: .
j_call: TRBJ1-3
cdr3_aa: CASTRTPGNTIYF
cdr3_nt: TGTGCCAGTACACGTACGCCTGGAAACACCATATATTTT

clone_size: .
cdr3_length: 13
v_call: TRBV2
d_call: .
j_call: TRBJ1-5
cdr3_aa: CASRSSPNQPQHF
cdr3_nt: TGTGCCAGCAGGAGTTCCCCTAATCAGCCCCAGCATTTT

clone_size: once
cdr3_length: 11
v_call: TRBV3-1/TRBV3-2
d_call: .
j_call: TRBJ1-1
cdr3_aa: CASSQDWTVRF
cdr3_nt: TGTGCCAGCAGCCAAGACTGGACAGTGAGATTT

clone_size: .
cdr3_length: 14
v_call: TRBV5-5
d_call: .
j_call: TRBJ1-2
cdr3_aa: CASSNDPGKGLLFF
cdr3_nt: TGTGCCAGCAGCAACGACCCGGGGAAGGGGCTTTTATTCTTC

clone_size: .
cdr3_length: 16
v_call: TRBV24-1
d_call: TRBD1
j_call: TRBJ2-1
cdr3_aa: CATSDNRDSVDNEQFF
cdr3_nt: TGTGCCACCAGTGATAACCGGGACAGCGTAGACAATGAGCAGTTCTTC

clone_size: .
cdr3_length: 14
v_call: TRBV30
d_call: TRBD1
j_call: TRBJ1-4
cdr3_aa: CAWRKGTGVEKLFF
cdr3_nt: TGTGCCTGGAGAAAAGGGACAGGGGTCGAAAAACTGTTTTTT

clone_size: .
cdr3_length: 16
v_call: TRBV4-1
d_call: .
j_call: TRBJ2-1
cdr3_aa: CASSQEGAATYNEQFF
cdr3_nt: TGCGCCAGCAGCCAAGAAGGGGCTGCTACCTACAATGAGCAGTTCTTC

clone_size: .
cdr3_length: 15
v_call: TRBV5-1
d_call: TRBD1
j_call: TRBJ1-6
cdr3_aa: CASSTTGDRASPLHF
cdr3_nt: TGCGCCAGCAGCACAACAGGGGATAGGGCTTCACCCCTCCACTTT

clone_size: .
cdr3_length: 13
v_call: TRBV19
d_call: TRBD1
j_call: TRBJ1-4
cdr3_aa: CASVRQGEEKLFF
cdr3_nt: TGTGCCAGTGTCCGCCAGGGGGAGGAAAAACTGTTTTTT

clone_size: .
cdr3_length: 15
v_call: TRBV30
d_call: .
j_call: TRBJ1-5
cdr3_aa: CAWSVQGLSNQPQHF
cdr3_nt: TGTGCCTGGAGTGTACAGGGCCTTAGCAATCAGCCCCAGCATTTT

clone_size: .
cdr3_length: 12
v_call: TRBV25-1
d_call: .
j_call: TRBJ1-2
cdr3_aa: CASFQGLEGYTF
cdr3_nt: TGTGCCAGCTTCCAGGGGCTAGAAGGCTACACCTTC

clone_size: .
cdr3_length: 11
v_call: TRBV30
d_call: .
j_call: TRBJ2-7
cdr3_aa: CAWSVALEQYF
cdr3_nt: TGTGCCTGGAGTGTGGCCCTCGAGCAGTACTTC

clone_size: .
cdr3_length: 16
v_call: TRBV9
d_call: TRBD2
j_call: TRBJ2-1
cdr3_aa: CASSGFSGRAYNEQFF
cdr3_nt: TGTGCCAGCAGCGGGTTTAGCGGGAGGGCCTACAATGAGCAGTTCTTC

clone_size: .
cdr3_length: 17
v_call: TRBV7-8
d_call: .
j_call: TRBJ1-6
cdr3_aa: CASSLSRARGYNSPLHF
cdr3_nt: TGTGCCAGCAGCTTGTCCAGGGCCAGGGGTTATAATTCACCCCTCCACTTT

clone_size: .
cdr3_length: 16
v_call: TRBV7-3
d_call: .
j_call: TRBJ2-5
cdr3_aa: CASSLKNLTPEETQYF
cdr3_nt: TGTGCCAGCAGCTTAAAAAACCTAACCCCCGAAGAGACCCAGTACTTC

clone_size: .
cdr3_length: 11
v_call: TRBV28
d_call: .
j_call: TRBJ2-1
cdr3_aa: CASSFGPFGFF
cdr3_nt: TGTGCCAGCAGTTTTGGCCCCTTCGGGTTCTTC

clone_size: .
cdr3_length: 17
v_call: TRBV5-5
d_call: .
j_call: TRBJ2-7
cdr3_aa: CASSLASTLGLVYEQYF
cdr3_nt: TGTGCCAGCAGCTTGGCTTCCACCTTAGGGCTAGTCTACGAGCAGTACTTC

clone_size: .
cdr3_length: 16
v_call: TRBV4-1
d_call: .
j_call: TRBJ2-1
cdr3_aa: CASSQERKSSYNEQFF
cdr3_nt: TGCGCCAGCAGCCAAGAACGGAAGAGCTCCTACAATGAGCAGTTCTTC

clone_size: .
cdr3_length: 17
v_call: TRBV10-2
d_call: TRBD2
j_call: TRBJ2-2
cdr3_aa: CASSLRLAGLNTGELFF
cdr3_nt: TGCGCCAGCAGTCTACGACTAGCGGGTTTAAACACCGGGGAGCTGTTTTTT

clone_size: .
cdr3_length: 14
v_call: TRBV5-4
d_call: .
j_call: TRBJ2-1
cdr3_aa: CASTADIRYNEQFF
cdr3_nt: TGTGCCAGCACCGCGGATATCCGCTACAATGAGCAGTTCTTC

clone_size: .
cdr3_length: 15
v_call: TRBV27
d_call: TRBD2
j_call: TRBJ2-2
cdr3_aa: CASSFSGTHTGELFF
cdr3_nt: TGTGCCAGCAGTTTTAGCGGGACCCACACCGGGGAGCTGTTTTTT

clone_size: .
cdr3_length: 16
v_call: TRBV27
d_call: TRBD2
j_call: TRBJ2-1
cdr3_aa: CASSHPGLAGVREQFF
cdr3_nt: TGTGCCAGCAGTCACCCTGGACTAGCGGGAGTTCGAGAGCAGTTCTTC

clone_size: .
cdr3_length: 18
v_call: TRBV15
d_call: .
j_call: TRBJ1-5
cdr3_aa: CATSMPSVGEFSNQPQHF
cdr3_nt: TGTGCCACCAGCATGCCCTCCGTGGGGGAATTTAGCAATCAGCCCCAGCATTTT

clone_size: .
cdr3_length: 15
v_call: TRBV5-1
d_call: .
j_call: TRBJ1-1
cdr3_aa: CASSSYGERGAEAFF
cdr3_nt: TGCGCCAGCAGCTCTTACGGGGAGAGGGGAGCTGAAGCTTTCTTT

clone_size: few
cdr3_length: 14
v_call: TRBV5-1
d_call: .
j_call: TRBJ2-7
cdr3_aa: CASSLGQSTKEQYF
cdr3_nt: TGCGCCAGCAGCTTGGGACAGAGTACGAAGGAGCAGTACTTC

clone_size: .
cdr3_length: 11
v_call: TRBV30
d_call: .
j_call: TRBJ2-7
cdr3_aa: CAWGSSYEQYF
cdr3_nt: TGTGCCTGGGGGAGCTCCTACGAGCAGTACTTC

clone_size: .
cdr3_length: 15
v_call: TRBV9
d_call: .
j_call: TRBJ1-1
cdr3_aa: CASSPMGRVDTEAFF
cdr3_nt: TGTGCCAGCAGCCCAATGGGAAGGGTGGACACTGAAGCTTTCTTT

clone_size: once
cdr3_length: 14
v_call: TRBV5-1
d_call: .
j_call: TRBJ2-5
cdr3_aa: CASSSPEYQETQYF
cdr3_nt: TGCGCCAGCAGCTCACCAGAGTACCAAGAGACCCAGTACTTC

clone_size: .
cdr3_length: 15
v_call: TRBV18
d_call: TRBD1
j_call: TRBJ1-5
cdr3_aa: CASSRGGAGNQPQHF
cdr3_nt: TGTGCCAGCTCACGAGGGGGCGCGGGGAATCAGCCCCAGCATTTT

clone_size: .
cdr3_length: 10
v_call: TRBV20-1
d_call: .
j_call: TRBJ2-3
cdr3_aa: CSAPVDTQYF
cdr3_nt: TGCAGTGCCCCCGTGGATACGCAGTATTTT

clone_size: .
cdr3_length: 15
v_call: TRBV30
d_call: .
j_call: TRBJ1-6
cdr3_aa: CAWSWEGVYNSPLHF
cdr3_nt: TGTGCCTGGAGTTGGGAAGGAGTCTATAATTCACCCCTCCACTTT

clone_size: .
cdr3_length: 14
v_call: TRBV9
d_call: .
j_call: TRBJ1-2
cdr3_aa: CASSVVPGSYGYTF
cdr3_nt: TGTGCCAGCAGCGTAGTTCCAGGAAGCTATGGCTACACCTTC

clone_size: .
cdr3_length: 15
v_call: TRBV5-1
d_call: .
j_call: TRBJ1-1
cdr3_aa: CASRPRASRGTEAFF
cdr3_nt: TGCGCCAGCCGACCCCGGGCTTCTAGGGGCACTGAAGCTTTCTTT

clone_size: .
cdr3_length: 17
v_call: TRBV28
d_call: .
j_call: TRBJ2-1
cdr3_aa: CASSLWGGWSSYNEQFF
cdr3_nt: TGTGCCAGCAGTTTATGGGGTGGATGGAGCTCCTACAATGAGCAGTTCTTC